This TCR beta chain came from a study of T cell repertoires in cytomegalovirus infection (dated by TCRdb to the late 2010s). Some background on the complete study: Donor HLA type was relevant to the analysis, as public TCR beta signatures indicated carriage of CMV infection together with the matching HLA type. General study outcomes and caveats: The ex vivo response was dominated by HLA-C-restricted CMV-specific TCR beta clonotypes, and the single most frequent clonotype in two of eight donors was supplied by these HLA-C-restricted clonotypes. In both this cohort and an independent roughly 400-donor cohort, the cumulative frequency of public TCR beta family members distinguished carriers of CMV infection plus the relevant HLA type.

The CDR3, from cysteine to phenylalanine, totals 12 residues. This entry keeps only the CDR3 DNA: 36 bases, framed from base 1. V is shortened by 7 bases, J by 3 bases, and the region joining them spans 11 bases. CDR1 and CDR2, per the germline V gene (reference sequence), are DFQATT and SNEGSKA. This clonotype was seen only a few times. The specificity of this receptor is unknown. No much larger clone is present one base from it, and per-base qualities are unavailable. The data were produced on an Illumina HiSeq 1500. TCRdb reprocessing: public reads trimmed at Q25 with fastp, clones called with MiXCR, in-frame beta chains kept. Records with the same CDR3 protein are collapsed into one entry carrying the most frequent genes and DNA. The sample yields over 450,000 distinct CDR3 sequences; 11% were counted once. Roughly a tenth of the sample is held by the ten biggest clonotypes.

The receptor was isolated from a human donor in good health (CMV status not recorded). Some clones in this sample may be carry-over from other donors' samples. The chain is made from TRBV20-1 and TRBJ2-3; the D gene remains uncertain. Source material: PBMCs. Read as DNA, the sequence is TGCAGTGTCGGAGTGGGGACAGATACGCAGTATTTT. Its coded protein is CSVGVGTDTQYF.